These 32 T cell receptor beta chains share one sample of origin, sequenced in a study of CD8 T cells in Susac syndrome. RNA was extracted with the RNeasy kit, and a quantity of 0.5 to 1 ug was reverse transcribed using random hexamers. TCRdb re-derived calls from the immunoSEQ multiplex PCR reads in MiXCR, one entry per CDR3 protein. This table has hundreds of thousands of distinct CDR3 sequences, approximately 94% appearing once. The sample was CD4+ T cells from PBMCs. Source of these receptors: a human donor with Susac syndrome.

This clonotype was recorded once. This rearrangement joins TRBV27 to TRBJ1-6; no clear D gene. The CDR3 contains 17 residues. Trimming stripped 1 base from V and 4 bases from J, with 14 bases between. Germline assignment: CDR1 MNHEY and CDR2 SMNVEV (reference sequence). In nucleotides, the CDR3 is TGTGCCAGCAGTTTATTCGGGGAGGTGGTTTATAATTCACCCCTCCACTTT. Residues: CASSLFGEVVYNSPLHF.

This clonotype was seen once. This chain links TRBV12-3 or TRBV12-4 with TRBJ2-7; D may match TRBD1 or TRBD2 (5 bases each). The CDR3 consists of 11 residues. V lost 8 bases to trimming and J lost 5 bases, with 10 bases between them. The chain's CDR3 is CASGVGDEQYF. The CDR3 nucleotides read TGTGCCAGCGGGGTGGGGGACGAGCAGTACTTC.

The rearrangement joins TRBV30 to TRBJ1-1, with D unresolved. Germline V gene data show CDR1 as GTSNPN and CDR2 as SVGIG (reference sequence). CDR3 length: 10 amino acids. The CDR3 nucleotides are TGTGTGAGCGAAAACACTGAAGCTTTCTTT. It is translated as CVSENTEAFF.

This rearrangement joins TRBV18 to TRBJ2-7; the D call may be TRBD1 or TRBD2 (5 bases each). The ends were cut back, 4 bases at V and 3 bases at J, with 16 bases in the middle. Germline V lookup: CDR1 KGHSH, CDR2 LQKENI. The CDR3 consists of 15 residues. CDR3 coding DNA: TGTGCCAGCTCACGGCGCCGGGACCGCGGCTACGAGCAGTACTTC. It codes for CASSRRRDRGYEQYF.

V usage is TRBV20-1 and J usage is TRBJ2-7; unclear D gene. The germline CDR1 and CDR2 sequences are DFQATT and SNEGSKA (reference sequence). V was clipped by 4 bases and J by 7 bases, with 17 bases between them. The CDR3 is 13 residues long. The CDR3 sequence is CSATLTRLGEQYF. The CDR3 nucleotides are TGCAGTGCTACCCTGACTCGCCTGGGGGAGCAGTACTTC.

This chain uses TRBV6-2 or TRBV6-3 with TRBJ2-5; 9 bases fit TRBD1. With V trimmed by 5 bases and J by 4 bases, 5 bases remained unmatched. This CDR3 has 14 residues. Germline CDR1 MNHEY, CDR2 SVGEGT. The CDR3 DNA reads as TGTGCCAGCAGTGAACGGACAGGGGCAGAGACCCAGTACTTC. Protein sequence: CASSERTGAETQYF.

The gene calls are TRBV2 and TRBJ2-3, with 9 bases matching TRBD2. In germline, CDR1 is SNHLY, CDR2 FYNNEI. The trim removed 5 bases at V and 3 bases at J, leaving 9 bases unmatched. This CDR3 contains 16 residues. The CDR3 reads CASSQPGLAGTDTQYF. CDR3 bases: TGTGCCAGCAGTCAACCGGGACTAGCTGGGACAGATACGCAGTATTTT.

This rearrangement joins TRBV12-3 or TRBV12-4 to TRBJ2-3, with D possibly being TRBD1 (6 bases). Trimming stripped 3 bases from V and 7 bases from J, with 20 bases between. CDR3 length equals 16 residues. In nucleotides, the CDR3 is TGTGCCAGCAGTTTTCAAGGGGGTAACACAGATTATACGCAGTATTTT. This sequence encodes CASSFQGGNTDYTQYF.

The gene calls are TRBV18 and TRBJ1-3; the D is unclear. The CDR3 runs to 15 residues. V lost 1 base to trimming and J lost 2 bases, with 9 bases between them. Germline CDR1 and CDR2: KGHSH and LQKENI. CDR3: CASSPLKDPGNTIYF. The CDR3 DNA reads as TGTGCCAGCTCACCACTTAAAGACCCTGGAAACACCATATATTTT.

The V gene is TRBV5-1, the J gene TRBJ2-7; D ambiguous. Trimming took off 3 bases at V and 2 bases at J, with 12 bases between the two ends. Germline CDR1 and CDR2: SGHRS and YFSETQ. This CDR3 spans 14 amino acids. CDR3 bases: TGCGCCAGCAGCTCGAGGACGAATCCCTACGAGCAGTACTTC. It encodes CASSSRTNPYEQYF.

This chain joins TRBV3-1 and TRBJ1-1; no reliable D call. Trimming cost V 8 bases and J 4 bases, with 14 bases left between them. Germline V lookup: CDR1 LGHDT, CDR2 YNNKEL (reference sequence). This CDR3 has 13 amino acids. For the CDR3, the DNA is TGTGCCAGCGCTTTACGGCAGGTCACTGAAGCTTTCTTT. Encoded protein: CASALRQVTEAFF.

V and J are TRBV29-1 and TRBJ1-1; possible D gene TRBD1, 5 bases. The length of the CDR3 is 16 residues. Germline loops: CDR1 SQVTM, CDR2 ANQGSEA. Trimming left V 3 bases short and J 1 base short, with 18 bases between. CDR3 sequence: CSVDIFERGWNTEAFF. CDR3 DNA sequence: TGCAGCGTTGATATATTTGAGCGGGGGTGGAACACTGAAGCTTTCTTT.

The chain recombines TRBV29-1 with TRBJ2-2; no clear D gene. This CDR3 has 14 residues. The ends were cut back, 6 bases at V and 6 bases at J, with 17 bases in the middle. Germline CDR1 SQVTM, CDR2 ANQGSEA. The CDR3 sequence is CSVGWAADAGELFF. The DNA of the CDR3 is TGCAGCGTAGGCTGGGCCGCCGACGCCGGGGAGCTGTTTTTT.

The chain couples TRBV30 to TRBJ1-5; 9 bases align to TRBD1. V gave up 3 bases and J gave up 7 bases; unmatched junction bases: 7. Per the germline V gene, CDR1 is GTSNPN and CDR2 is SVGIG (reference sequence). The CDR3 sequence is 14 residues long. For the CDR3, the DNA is TGTGCCTGGAGGGGACAGGGTCCCGTCCAGCCCCAGCATTTT. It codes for CAWRGQGPVQPQHF.

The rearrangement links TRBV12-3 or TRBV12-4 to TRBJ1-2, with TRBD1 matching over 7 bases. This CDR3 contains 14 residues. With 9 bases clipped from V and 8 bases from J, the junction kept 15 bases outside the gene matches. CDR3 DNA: TGTGCCAGTACGGCAGGGACAGAGAGACTAGGCTACACCTTC. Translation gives CASTAGTERLGYTF.

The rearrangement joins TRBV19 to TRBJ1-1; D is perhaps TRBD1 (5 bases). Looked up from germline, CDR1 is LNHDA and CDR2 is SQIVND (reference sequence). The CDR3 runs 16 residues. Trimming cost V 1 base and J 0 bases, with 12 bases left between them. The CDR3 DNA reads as TGTGCCAGTAGTATAGCCGGGACCAGCATGAACACTGAAGCTTTCTTT. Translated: CASSIAGTSMNTEAFF. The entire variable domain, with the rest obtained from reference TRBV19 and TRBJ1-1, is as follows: DGGITQSPKYLFRKEGQNVTLSCEQNLNHDAMYWYRQDPGQGLRLIYYSQIVNDFQKGDIAEGYSVSREKKESFPLTVTSAQKNPTAFYLCASSIAGTSMNTEAFFGQGTRLTVV.

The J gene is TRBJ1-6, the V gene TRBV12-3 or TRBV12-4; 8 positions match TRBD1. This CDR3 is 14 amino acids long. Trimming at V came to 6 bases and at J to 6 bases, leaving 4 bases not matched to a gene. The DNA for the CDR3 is TGTGCCAGCAGGCCCGACAGGGGTAATTCACCCCTCCACTTT. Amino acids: CASRPDRGNSPLHF.

CDR3 sequence reads: CASSSSGTGNYNEQFF. In nucleotides, the CDR3 is TGTGCCAGCAGTTCCTCCGGGACAGGGAACTACAATGAGCAGTTCTTC. The chain employs TRBV6-6 and TRBJ2-1; 9 bases are shared with TRBD1. The CDR3 length is 16 residues. Germline assignment: CDR1 MNHNY and CDR2 SVGAGI (reference sequence). V trimming: 4 bases; J trimming: 3 bases; junction bases outside the gene matches: 7.

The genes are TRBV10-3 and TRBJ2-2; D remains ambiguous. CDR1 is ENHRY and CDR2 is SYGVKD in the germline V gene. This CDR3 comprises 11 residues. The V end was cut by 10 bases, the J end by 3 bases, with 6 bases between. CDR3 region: CATRDTGELFF. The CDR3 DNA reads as TGTGCCACCCGGGACACCGGGGAGCTGTTTTTT.

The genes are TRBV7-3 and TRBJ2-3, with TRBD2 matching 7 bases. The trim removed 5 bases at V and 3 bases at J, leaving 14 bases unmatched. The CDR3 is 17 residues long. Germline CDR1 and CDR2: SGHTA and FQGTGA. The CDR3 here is CASSAAPTSSFTDTQYF. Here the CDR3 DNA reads TGTGCCAGCAGCGCAGCCCCGACTAGCTCATTTACAGATACGCAGTATTTT.

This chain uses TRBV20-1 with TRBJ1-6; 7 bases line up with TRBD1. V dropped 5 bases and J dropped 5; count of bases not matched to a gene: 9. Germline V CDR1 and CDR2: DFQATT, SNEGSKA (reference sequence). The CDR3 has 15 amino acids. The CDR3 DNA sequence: TGCAGTGCTGACCTACCGGGACAGAATAATTCACCCCTCCACTTT. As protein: CSADLPGQNNSPLHF.

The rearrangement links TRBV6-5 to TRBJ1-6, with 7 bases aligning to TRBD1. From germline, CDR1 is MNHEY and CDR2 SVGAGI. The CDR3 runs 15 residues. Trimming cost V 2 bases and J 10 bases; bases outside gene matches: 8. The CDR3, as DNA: TGTGCCAGCAGTTACGAGACAGGGTCTTACTCACCCCTCCACTTT. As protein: CASSYETGSYSPLHF.

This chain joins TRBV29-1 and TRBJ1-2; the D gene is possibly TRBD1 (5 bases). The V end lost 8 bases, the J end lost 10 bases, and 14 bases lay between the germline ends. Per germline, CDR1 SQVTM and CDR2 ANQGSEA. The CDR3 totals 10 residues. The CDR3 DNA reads TGCAGCACAGACAGCTTTGACTACACCTTC. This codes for CSTDSFDYTF.

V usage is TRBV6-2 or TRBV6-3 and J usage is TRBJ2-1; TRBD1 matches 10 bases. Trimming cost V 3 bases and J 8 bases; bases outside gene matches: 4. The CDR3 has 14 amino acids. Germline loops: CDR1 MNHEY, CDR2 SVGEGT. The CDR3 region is CASSYGDRGHEQFF. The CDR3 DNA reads TGTGCCAGCAGTTATGGGGACAGGGGCCATGAGCAGTTCTTC.

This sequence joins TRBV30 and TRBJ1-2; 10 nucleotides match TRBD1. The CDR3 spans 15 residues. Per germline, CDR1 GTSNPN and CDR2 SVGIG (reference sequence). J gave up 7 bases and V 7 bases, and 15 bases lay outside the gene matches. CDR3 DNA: TGTGCCTTCCAAGCAGGGACAGGGGTCGAGGGTGGCTACACCTTC. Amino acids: CAFQAGTGVEGGYTF.

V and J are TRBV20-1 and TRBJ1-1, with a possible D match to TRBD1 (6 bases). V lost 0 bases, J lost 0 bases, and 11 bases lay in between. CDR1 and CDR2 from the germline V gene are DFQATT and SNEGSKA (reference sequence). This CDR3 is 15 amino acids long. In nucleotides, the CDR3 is TGCAGTGCTAGAGACCCGACAGGATTGAACACTGAAGCTTTCTTT. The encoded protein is CSARDPTGLNTEAFF.

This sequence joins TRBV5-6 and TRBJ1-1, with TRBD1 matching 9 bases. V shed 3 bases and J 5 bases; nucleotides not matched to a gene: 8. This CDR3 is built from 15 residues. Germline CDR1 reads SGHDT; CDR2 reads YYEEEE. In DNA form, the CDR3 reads TGTGCCAGCAGCTGGGGGGACAGGGAGAGGACTGAAGCTTTCTTT. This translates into CASSWGDRERTEAFF. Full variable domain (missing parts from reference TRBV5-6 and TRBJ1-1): DAGVTQSPTHLIKTRGQQVTLRCSPKSGHDTVSWYQQALGQGPQFIFQYYEEEERQRGNFPDRFSGHQFPNYSSELNVNALLLGDSALYLCASSWGDRERTEAFFGQGTRLTVV.

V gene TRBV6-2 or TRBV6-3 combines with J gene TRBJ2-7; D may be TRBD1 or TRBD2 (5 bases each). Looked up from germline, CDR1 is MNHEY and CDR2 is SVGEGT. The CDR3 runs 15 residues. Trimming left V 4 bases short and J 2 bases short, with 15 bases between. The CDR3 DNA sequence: TGTGCCAGCAGTTCGCTATGGGACGGACCCTACGAGCAGTACTTC. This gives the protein CASSSLWDGPYEQYF.

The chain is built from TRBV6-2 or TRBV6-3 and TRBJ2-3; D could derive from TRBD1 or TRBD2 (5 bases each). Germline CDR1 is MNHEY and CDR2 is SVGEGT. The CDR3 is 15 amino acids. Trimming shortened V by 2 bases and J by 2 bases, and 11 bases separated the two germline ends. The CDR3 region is CASSYLGTYTDTQYF. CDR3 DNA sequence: TGTGCCAGCAGTTACCTGGGGACGTACACAGATACGCAGTATTTT.

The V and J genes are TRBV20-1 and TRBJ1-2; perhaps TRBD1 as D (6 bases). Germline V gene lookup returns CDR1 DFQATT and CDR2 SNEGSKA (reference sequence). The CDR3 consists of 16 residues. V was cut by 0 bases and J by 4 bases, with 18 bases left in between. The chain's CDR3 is CSARDVGQGRSYGYTF. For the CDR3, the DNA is TGCAGTGCTAGAGATGTCGGGCAGGGGCGATCCTATGGCTACACCTTC.

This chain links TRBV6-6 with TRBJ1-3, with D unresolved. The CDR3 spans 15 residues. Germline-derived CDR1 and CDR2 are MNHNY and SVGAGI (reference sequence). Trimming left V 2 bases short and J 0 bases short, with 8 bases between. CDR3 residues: CASSYGGNSGNTIYF. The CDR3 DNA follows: TGTGCCAGCAGTTACGGTGGAAACTCTGGAAACACCATATATTTT.

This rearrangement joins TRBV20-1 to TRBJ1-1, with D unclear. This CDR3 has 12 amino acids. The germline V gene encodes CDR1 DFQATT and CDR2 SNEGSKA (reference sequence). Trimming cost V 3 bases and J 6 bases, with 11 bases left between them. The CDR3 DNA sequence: TGCAGTGCTAGTGACGGGGAAGCTGAAGCTTTCTTT. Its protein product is CSASDGEAEAFF.